This T cell receptor (beta chain) was obtained from a study of blood T cell repertoires in COVID-19. About the research overall: Samples of COVID-19 (acute and convalescent) were obtained from the United States, Italy and Spain.

The CDR3 is 14 amino acids. The junction had 5 bases not matched to a gene; V was cut back by 7 bases and J by 1 base. Germline V gene lookup returns CDR1 ENHRY and CDR2 SYGVKD. In the original workflow: Amplifying reference gene primers gave estimates of nucleated cell counts. The assay was immunoSEQ multiplex PCR, and TCRdb's table has in-frame clones only and misses some. The D gene and trimming were derived from the DNA, and the V and J assignments and clone size from that table. The top ten hold about 8.6% of the sample, which has about 150,000 clones, around 84% seen once. Cohort assignment relied on participant-reported clinical history. Cohort 3 recovered donors had two negative PCRs, clearance, or symptom resolution.

Specimen: PBMCs or T cells enriched from blood (not recorded which). The receptor was derived from a woman between 45 and 65 years old who had recovered from COVID-19. The genes are TRBV10-3 and TRBJ2-3; 7 bases fit TRBD1. The CDR3 nucleotides are TGTGCCATCAATCAGGGGGTTGGCACAGATACGCAGTATTTT. Its translation is CAINQGVGTDTQYF.